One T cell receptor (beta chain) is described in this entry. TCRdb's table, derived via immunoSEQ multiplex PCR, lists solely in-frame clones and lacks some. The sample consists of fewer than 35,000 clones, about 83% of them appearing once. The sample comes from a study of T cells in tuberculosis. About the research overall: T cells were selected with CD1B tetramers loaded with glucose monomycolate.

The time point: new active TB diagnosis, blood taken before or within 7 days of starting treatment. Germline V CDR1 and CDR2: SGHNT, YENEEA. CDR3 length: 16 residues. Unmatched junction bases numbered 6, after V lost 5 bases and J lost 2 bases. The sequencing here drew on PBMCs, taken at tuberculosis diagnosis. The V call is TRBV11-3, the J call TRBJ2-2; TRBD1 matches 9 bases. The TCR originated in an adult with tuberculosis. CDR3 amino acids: CASSPWTGENTGELFF. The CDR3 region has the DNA TGTGCCAGCAGCCCCTGGACAGGGGAAAACACCGGGGAGCTGTTTTTT. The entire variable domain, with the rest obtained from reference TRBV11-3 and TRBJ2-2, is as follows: EAGVVQSPRYKIIEKKQPVAFWCNPISGHNTLYWYLQNLGQGPELLIRYENEEAVDDSQLPKDRFSAERLKGVDSTLKIQPAELGDSAVYLCASSPWTGENTGELFFGEGSRLTVL.